Each of the 21 T cell receptor beta chains below was sequenced from the same sample in a study of response to subunit inactivated influenza vaccine. A single record per CDR3 protein comes from TCRdb applying MiXCR to the RT-PCR reads. The table lists approximately 500,000 distinct CDR3 sequences, 13% of them singletons. The input for sequencing was PBMCs from blood, taken about 40 days after vaccination. The receptors originated from a middle-aged man who received an inactivated influenza vaccine.

The chain combines TRBV10-3 with TRBJ2-1; tentatively, D is TRBD1 or TRBD2 (5 bases each). The CDR3 is 15 amino acids. Between the trimmed V and J ends, which lost 3 bases and 3 bases, there was a span of 12 bases. CDR1 and CDR2 from the germline V gene are ENHRY and SYGVKD. The CDR3 spells CAISDSGTDYNEQFF. For the CDR3, the DNA is TGTGCCATCAGTGATTCCGGGACGGACTACAATGAGCAGTTCTTC.

This clonotype was seen ten or more times. V usage is TRBV20-1 and J usage is TRBJ2-7; TRBD2 matches 8 bases. Unmatched junction bases numbered 25, after V lost 8 bases and J lost 1 base. Per the germline V gene, CDR1 is DFQATT and CDR2 is SNEGSKA (reference sequence). CDR3 size: 19 residues. DNA for the CDR3: TGCAGTACGGGGCGGAGCGGGAGTTTGTCCCGGGCGGGGTCCTACGAGCAGTACTTC. Translating it yields CSTGRSGSLSRAGSYEQYF.

The chain carries TRBV7-2 and TRBJ2-1; D unresolved. The CDR3 runs to 14 residues. Germline CDR1 SGHTA, CDR2 FQGNSA. Trimming stripped 3 bases from V and 4 bases from J, with 10 bases between. CDR3 nucleotides: TGTGCCAGCAGCTTGCAGGTTTCGTACAATGAGCAGTTCTTC. Translation: CASSLQVSYNEQFF.

This clonotype was observed many times. The chain carries TRBV20-1 and TRBJ2-1; D may be TRBD1 (6 bases). Trimming stripped 0 bases from V and 6 bases from J, with 15 bases between. Per the germline V gene, CDR1 is DFQATT and CDR2 is SNEGSKA (reference sequence). The CDR3 covers 15 residues. In DNA form, the CDR3 reads TGCAGTGCTAGAGATTGGCAGGGGTCGGGCAATGAGCAGTTCTTC. Encoded protein: CSARDWQGSGNEQFF.

This sequence joins TRBV6-5 and TRBJ2-7; TRBD1 matches at 9 bases. The CDR3 length is 15 residues. The trim removed 2 bases at V and 3 bases at J, leaving 5 bases unmatched. Germline CDR1 reads MNHEY; CDR2 reads SVGAGI. The CDR3 DNA follows: TGTGCCAGCAGTTACATCGAGACAGGGGGCTACGAGCAGTACTTC. This sequence encodes CASSYIETGGYEQYF.

J is TRBJ1-2 and V is TRBV6-1, with D possibly matching TRBD1 (5 bases). Germline V CDR1 and CDR2: MNHNS, SASEGT. The CDR3 is 13 amino acids. V was shortened by 6 bases and J by 7 bases, with 15 bases between the two germline ends. CDR3 loop: CASRTGPRGGYTF. CDR3 nucleotide sequence: TGTGCCAGCAGGACGGGACCTCGGGGTGGCTACACCTTC.

This clonotype was counted between two and nine times. This sequence joins TRBV30 and TRBJ2-7; D gene ambiguous. The CDR3 runs 13 residues. CDR1 GTSNPN and CDR2 SVGIG come from the germline V gene (reference sequence). With 0 bases removed from V and 0 bases from J, the gap between germline ends came to 6 bases. The CDR3 DNA follows: TGTGCCTGGAGTGTAGGAACCTCCTACGAGCAGTACTTC. Protein: CAWSVGTSYEQYF.

This rearrangement joins TRBV7-3 to TRBJ2-3; D unclear. The CDR3 has 15 amino acids. The V gene's germline CDR1 is SGHTA and CDR2 FQGTGA. V was shortened by 5 bases and J by 2 bases, with 14 bases between the two germline ends. The CDR3 spells CASSRISSNTDTQYF. CDR3 nucleotide sequence: TGTGCCAGCAGCCGAATTTCTTCGAACACAGATACGCAGTATTTT.

The chain couples TRBV14 to TRBJ2-3; D is perhaps TRBD2 (6 bases). Germline CDR1 is SGHDN and CDR2 is FVKESK. The CDR3 extends over 17 amino acids. The V end was cut by 1 base, the J end by 0 bases, with 14 bases between. This chain's CDR3 is CASSQAGGILSTDTQYF. DNA for the CDR3: TGTGCCAGCAGCCAAGCCGGGGGTATACTTAGCACAGATACGCAGTATTTT.

In its sample, this clonotype was seen once. This chain connects TRBV6-2 or TRBV6-3 to TRBJ2-1, with 7 bases lining up with TRBD2. Germline CDR1 reads MNHEY; CDR2 reads SVGEGT. With V trimmed by 7 bases and J by 0 bases, 6 bases remained unmatched. This CDR3 spans 15 amino acids. CDR3 sequence (DNA): TGTGCCAGCATCGATGGCGGGAGCTCCTACAATGAGCAGTTCTTC. It translates to CASIDGGSSYNEQFF.

This clonotype was picked up a small number of times. The rearrangement links TRBV15 to TRBJ2-3, with D perhaps assigned TRBD1 or TRBD2 (5 bases each). Trimming removed 0 bases at V and 8 bases at J, with 6 bases between. Germline assignment: CDR1 LNHNV and CDR2 YYDKDF (reference sequence). The CDR3 contains 12 residues. The CDR3: CATSRDGGTQYF. CDR3 sequence (DNA): TGTGCCACCAGCAGAGATGGGGGTACGCAGTATTTT.

The rearrangement links TRBV27 to TRBJ1-1, with D maybe TRBD1 (6 bases). V was pared by 5 bases and J by 11 bases, with 15 bases between. Germline V gene lookup returns CDR1 MNHEY and CDR2 SMNVEV (reference sequence). The CDR3 is 12 residues long. The DNA of the CDR3 is TGTGCCAGCAGTACGGCCAGGGGTAACGCTTTCTTT. This encodes CASSTARGNAFF.

This clonotype appeared many times. This rearrangement joins TRBV20-1 to TRBJ2-1; 7 nucleotides agree with TRBD2. Germline V gives CDR1 DFQATT, CDR2 SNEGSKA (reference sequence). The CDR3 runs 14 residues. The CDR3 is CSVKRGGSYNEQFF. For the CDR3, the DNA is TGCAGCGTTAAGCGGGGTGGGTCCTACAATGAGCAGTTCTTC.

This clonotype was observed a handful of times. The chain is built from TRBV6-2 or TRBV6-3 and TRBJ2-1, with 9 bases lining up with TRBD1. After removal of 7 bases from V and 2 bases from J, the junction contained 6 bases not matched to a gene. Germline CDR1 MNHEY, CDR2 SVGEGT. CDR3 length: 15 residues. The DNA for the CDR3 is TGTGCCAGCACGGGACAGGGAAGGACCTACAATGAGCAGTTCTTC. Amino acid sequence: CASTGQGRTYNEQFF.

This clonotype was seen only a few times. The chain carries TRBV7-9 and TRBJ2-1; a possible D gene is TRBD2 (6 bases). This CDR3 spans 15 amino acids. The ends were cut back, 3 bases at V and 8 bases at J, with 17 bases in the middle. The germline gives CDR1 SEHNR, CDR2 FQNEAQ (reference sequence). Here the CDR3 DNA reads TGTGCCAGCAGCTTCTCTTTTTCGGGGGTGGATGAGCAGTTCTTC. Amino acids: CASSFSFSGVDEQFF.

This clonotype came up a few times. The V and J genes are TRBV7-6 and TRBJ2-7; D could derive from TRBD1 or TRBD2 (5 bases each). The CDR3 consists of 15 residues. V was cut by 5 bases and J by 0 bases, with 14 bases left in between. Germline V lookup: CDR1 SGHVS, CDR2 FNYEAQ. The CDR3 DNA reads as TGTGCCAGCAGCCCGCTCCCAGGGAGCTCCTACGAGCAGTACTTC. This codes for CASSPLPGSSYEQYF.

The V and J genes are TRBV7-6 and TRBJ2-1; D call uncertain. This CDR3 spans 13 amino acids. Deletions cut 1 base from V and 7 bases from J, with 8 bases between. Germline V gives CDR1 SGHVS, CDR2 FNYEAQ. In DNA form, the CDR3 reads TGTGCCAGCAGCTTAGATGACGAGAATGAGCAGTTCTTC. Its protein product is CASSLDDENEQFF.

The table lists this clonotype with a few counts. This chain uses TRBV20-1 with TRBJ1-1, with 7 bases that match TRBD1. Germline CDR1 and CDR2: DFQATT and SNEGSKA (reference sequence). This CDR3 is built from 15 residues. Unmatched junction bases numbered 13, after V lost 5 bases and J lost 4 bases. CDR3 nucleotide sequence: TGCAGTGCTGCAGGGGGAGAAAGGGACGGCACTGAAGCTTTCTTT. Its translation: CSAAGGERDGTEAFF.

The chain has TRBV4-1 and TRBJ2-6; D unclear. Trimming took off 1 base at V and 0 bases at J, with 16 bases between the two ends. CDR1 is MGHRA and CDR2 is YSYEKL in the germline V gene. The CDR3 contains 19 residues. CDR3 DNA: TGCGCCAGCAGCCAAGGGTTGGCGGTGCGGAGCTCTGGGGCCAACGTCCTGACTTTC. This gives the protein CASSQGLAVRSSGANVLTF.

About this clonotype itself: One junction end does not reproduce the germline sequence, and a read error may be involved. The V call is TRBV20-1, the J call TRBJ2-5; 14 bases align to TRBD2. The CDR3 runs 16 residues. CDR1 and CDR2 (germline): DFQATT, SNEGSKA (reference sequence). The CDR3 DNA reads as TGCAGTGCTAGAGGGACTAGCGGGAGGCCCCAAGATACCCAGTACTTC. Protein sequence: CSARGTSGRPQDTQYF.

The J gene is TRBJ1-2, the V gene TRBV6-2 or TRBV6-3; D not resolved. Deletions cut 7 bases from V and 0 bases from J, with 15 bases between. This CDR3 has 15 residues. Germline CDR1 MNHEY, CDR2 SVGEGT. As DNA, the CDR3 is TGTGCCAGCACCAAAAGGCAGCAAGCTAACTATGGCTACACCTTC. Its protein is CASTKRQQANYGYTF.